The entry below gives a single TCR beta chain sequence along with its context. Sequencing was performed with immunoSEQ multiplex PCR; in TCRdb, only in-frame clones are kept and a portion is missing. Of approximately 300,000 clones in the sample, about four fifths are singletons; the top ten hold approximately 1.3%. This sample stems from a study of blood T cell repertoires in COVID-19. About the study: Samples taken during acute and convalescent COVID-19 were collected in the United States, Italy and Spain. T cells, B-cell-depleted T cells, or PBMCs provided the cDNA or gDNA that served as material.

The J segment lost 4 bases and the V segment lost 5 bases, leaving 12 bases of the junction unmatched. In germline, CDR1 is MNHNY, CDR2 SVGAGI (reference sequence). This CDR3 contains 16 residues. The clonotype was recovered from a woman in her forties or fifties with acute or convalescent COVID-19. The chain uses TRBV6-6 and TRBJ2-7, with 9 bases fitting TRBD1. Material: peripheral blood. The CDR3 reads CASSNPNPGQGYEQYF. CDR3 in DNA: TGTGCCAGCAGTAACCCCAACCCGGGACAGGGATACGAGCAGTACTTC.